The clone carrying this T cell receptor (beta chain) was found many times. Its antigen is unidentified. Amplified material comprised TCR beta CDR3 regions derived from RNA transcripts. Following a first-round RT-PCR that used HTBI primers, a second-round multiplex PCR was carried out. TCRdb reprocessed the multiplex PCR reads with MiXCR, giving one entry per CDR3 protein. The table has 170,000 or so distinct CDR3 sequences, roughly two fifths seen once. The diagnosis combined clinical symptoms, thyroxine, TRAb, thyroid ultrasound and orbital computed tomography scans. The data originate from a study of Graves' ophthalmopathy and Graves' hyperthyroidism. Findings and caveats of the study: A majority of expanded thyroid clonotypes exceeding 0.001 frequency were likewise present in blood.

CDR3 length: 14 amino acids. Trimming cost V 5 bases and J 6 bases, with 16 bases left between them. CDR1 and CDR2 (germline): SGHAT, FQNNGV. The sequenced material came from peripheral blood. The TCR originated in a woman between 35 and 50 years old with Graves' ophthalmopathy. V usage is TRBV11-2 and J usage is TRBJ1-2, with D maybe TRBD1 (5 bases). CDR3 sequence (DNA): TGTGCCAGCAGCCTGCAGCGAGGGGAGGATGGCTACACCTTC. Residues: CASSLQRGEDGYTF.